One TCR beta chain is described in this entry. Its target antigen remains unknown. Per-base quality was not reported, and no clone a single base away is much larger than it. Sequencing of TCR beta CDR3 regions was done on the immunoSEQ platform at survey depth. The QIAamp DNA micro kit was used to extract genomic DNA from every cultured and uncultured CD8+ T cell population. On the study's bioinformatics: Samples with fewer than 5,000 productive reads were excluded, which removed about 6% of the roughly 75 HIV peptide-stimulated cultures. A MANAFEST web app trimmed sequences to CDR3 and removed nonproductive sequences, CDR3s under 5 amino acids, and those not starting C or ending F/W. Antigen-specific clonotypes had to expand in at least 2 of 3 replicates versus no-peptide control at FDR 0.01, only within one epitope family. In addition, a specific clonotype needed a frequency at least fivefold higher than in wells stimulated with peptides from other epitope families. The source is immuneACCESS, and TCRdb retained only in-frame sequences with V and J called. Part of the clones is not carried over; for the studies checked, unresolved V genes explain less than half of this, and the remainder is unexplained. From that table come the V and J calls and clone size; the DNA was used to work out D and trimming. This sample has some 5,600 clones in its table, and approximately 72% of those were observed once. Jointly, the top ten make up around 43% of the sample.

The EasySep Human CD8+ T Cell Enrichment Kit was used on day 10 to isolate CD8+ T cells from every culture. This specimen comes from a study of CD8 T cell repertoires and HIV-1 epitope variants (TCRdb year 2020). Background for the entire study: In separate culture wells, T cells were stimulated with each of twenty-five peptides that represented autologous and known Gag and Nef epitope variants. Control conditions included a CMV, EBV and flu peptide pool, the Ebola AY9 epitope as negative control, and a no-peptide well. An aliquot of 1M T cells was saved as an uncultured baseline condition, separate from the roughly 80 T cell cultures. Using the EasySep Human T Cell Enrichment Kit, T cells were enriched and then co-cultured with an equal number of autologous T cell-negative cells acting as antigen-presenting cells. The epitopes tested were three Gag epitope families plus Nef HW9 and YT9. A total of roughly 78 T cell cultures were run, with each culture condition performed in triplicate except for one peptide, which was performed in duplicate. Cultures were maintained for ten to eleven days in IMDM with gentamicin, and half-media changes adding IL-2, IL-7 and IL-15 were performed on days 3 and 7.

Broad study findings and their caveats: The study identified fewer than 10 antigen-specific TCR beta clonotypes, over 5 of which appeared to be cross-reactive for autologous or known escape epitope variants. The Nef KF9 family was recognized by five clonotypes and the HW9 family by one, and no responses to the TAALDMSHF plasma variant were observed. The assay could identify only TCR beta chains and pointed to proliferation in response to antigen, not to T cell function or cytokine profile.

The CDR3 runs 15 residues from the cysteine to the phenylalanine. The DNA shown is the 45-base CDR3, in frame from base 1. The germline V gene supplies CDR1 MRHNA and CDR2 SNTAGT. At the junction V is shortened by 8 bases and J by 3 bases, with 18 bases in between. This chain joins TRBV6-4 to TRBJ2-3; D gene: possibly TRBD2, on 7 matching bases. The clonotype was recovered from a male donor with HIV. The sample consisted of cultured CD8+ T cells derived from PBMCs. The DNA is as follows: TGTGCCAGCGCGGTGGGGGGGCGCATTACAGATACGCAGTATTTT. It specifies CASAVGGRITDTQYF.